This T cell receptor beta chain was documented in a study of T cell clonality in common variable immunodeficiency. Ten or more counts support this clone. The antigen remains undetermined. The read gets to within 3 residues of the CDR3 end, and the germline J gene fills in the rest. In the same sample, other DNA sequences code for this CDR3. Profiled with immunoSEQ multiplex PCR; TCRdb holds only in-frame clones, not every one. The sample counts approximately 30,000 clones, none seen once; the ten largest own roughly 3%. The CDR3 sequence is 14 residues long. V dropped 0 bases and J dropped 5; count of bases not matched to a gene: 2. Germline loops: CDR1 SGHRS, CDR2 YFSETQ. General study results and limits: Reportedly, TCR beta sequences from common variable immunodeficiency showed fewer deletions and N-nucleotide insertions.

Sequenced material: peripheral blood mononuclear cells. The chain combines TRBV5-1 with TRBJ2-1, with 7 bases that match TRBD1. The receptor was derived from a human donor with common variable immunodeficiency. The CDR3 sequence: CASSLGQGDNEQFF. The CDR3 bases that were read are TGCGCCAGCAGCTTGGGGCAGGGGGACAATGAG. Full variable domain (remainder filled in from reference TRBV5-1 and TRBJ2-1): KAGVTQTPRYLIKTRGQQVTLSCSPISGHRSVSWYQQTPGQGLQFLFEYFSETQRNKGNFPGRFSGRQFSNSRSEMNVSTLELGDSALYLCASSLGQGDNEQFFGPGTRLTVL.